The 32 T cell receptor beta chains in this list originate from one sample, sequenced in a study of blood T cell repertoires in COVID-19. TCRdb's copy holds only in-frame clones and misses some; the assay was immunoSEQ multiplex PCR. This sample has 400,000 to 500,000 clones, with roughly 88% found just once. Sequencing used peripheral blood. The source of these receptors is a woman aged 30 to 39 with active or convalescent COVID-19.

This chain links TRBV19 with TRBJ1-1; D gene uncertain. The CDR3 loop spans 13 amino acids. V was trimmed by 2 bases and J by 7 bases, leaving 11 bases between them. The V gene's germline CDR1 is LNHDA and CDR2 SQIVND (reference sequence). CDR3 nucleotide sequence: TGTGCCAGTAGTATATCGGTAGCGGTTGAAGCTTTCTTT. Its protein is CASSISVAVEAFF.

Note on this clone: The same CDR3 arises from other DNA sequences in this sample as well. The chain joins TRBV5-1 to TRBJ1-5; possibly TRBD1 for D (5 bases). Between the trimmed V and J ends, which lost 4 bases and 5 bases, there was a span of 10 bases. CDR1 and CDR2 from the germline V gene are SGHRS and YFSETQ. This CDR3 has 13 amino acids. CDR3 loop: CASSLTGDQPQHF. Written as DNA, the CDR3 is TGCGCCAGCAGCCTGACGGGGGATCAGCCCCAGCATTTT.

The gene calls are TRBV6-1 and TRBJ1-1; D perhaps matches TRBD1 (5 bases). CDR1 is MNHNS, CDR2 SASEGT, per germline. V was cut by 2 bases and J by 4 bases, with 14 bases left in between. The CDR3 spans 15 residues. The CDR3 region has the DNA TGTGCCAGCAGTGAATTCGGTCAGGGAGGCACTGAAGCTTTCTTT. As protein: CASSEFGQGGTEAFF.

This clone was picked up a small number of times. V and J are TRBV4-2 and TRBJ2-1; the D gene is possibly TRBD2 (6 bases). The CDR3 length is 17 residues. Trimming cost V 0 bases and J 2 bases, with 14 bases left between them. Germline V gene sequence: CDR1 LGHNA, CDR2 YNFKEQ. The CDR3 nucleotides read TGTGCCAGCAGCCAAGATAGGAGCGGGTCCACCTACAATGAGCAGTTCTTC. This translates into CASSQDRSGSTYNEQFF.

This rearrangement joins TRBV11-2 to TRBJ1-1; no clear D. The length of the CDR3 is 14 residues. V lost 5 bases and J lost 5, with 15 bases in between. From germline, CDR1 is SGHAT and CDR2 FQNNGV. The CDR3 reads CASSPPTARTEAFF. The CDR3 DNA follows: TGTGCCAGCAGCCCCCCAACAGCTCGGACTGAAGCTTTCTTT.

The chain has TRBV10-1 and TRBJ2-4; D might be TRBD2 (5 bases). Looked up from germline, CDR1 is WNHNN and CDR2 is SYGVQD (reference sequence). The CDR3 runs to 17 residues. V gave up 3 bases and J gave up 3 bases, with 18 bases separating them. The chain's CDR3 is CASSDNAAYGDKNIQYF. CDR3 sequence (DNA): TGCGCCAGCAGTGATAATGCGGCCTACGGGGACAAAAACATTCAGTACTTC.

V gene TRBV6-6 combines with J gene TRBJ1-5, with TRBD1 matching over 10 bases. CDR1 and CDR2 (germline): MNHNY, SVGAGI (reference sequence). The CDR3 runs 16 residues. V was clipped by 7 bases and J by 4 bases; unmatched bases: 10. CDR3 region: CASNQNDRGLNQPQHF. The DNA of the CDR3 is TGTGCCAGCAACCAGAATGACAGGGGGCTAAATCAGCCCCAGCATTTT.

This chain uses TRBV6-4 with TRBJ2-5; 8 bases are shared with TRBD2. The CDR3 covers 15 residues. V shed 5 bases and J 5 bases; nucleotides not matched to a gene: 10. The V gene's germline CDR1 is MRHNA and CDR2 SNTAGT. The CDR3 spells CASSKAGGPPETQYF. For the CDR3, the DNA is TGTGCCAGCAGTAAGGCGGGAGGCCCCCCGGAGACCCAGTACTTC.

This clone has a handful of counts. This chain uses TRBV10-2 with TRBJ1-1; no clear D. Trimming left V 5 bases short and J 3 bases short, with 4 bases between. There are 11 residues in the CDR3. Germline assignment: CDR1 WSHSY and CDR2 SAAADI. CDR3 protein: CASSPDTEAFF. The CDR3 DNA reads TGCGCCAGCAGTCCTGACACTGAAGCTTTCTTT.

The chain couples TRBV4-1 to TRBJ2-7; D is unresolved. The V gene lost 2 bases and the J gene lost 2 bases, with 7 bases spanning the gap. This CDR3 region has 13 residues. Germline lookup yields CDR1 MGHRA and CDR2 YSYEKL. The CDR3 reads CASSQYSTYEQYF. CDR3 bases: TGCGCCAGCAGCCAATACAGCACCTACGAGCAGTACTTC.

The chain employs TRBV6-2 or TRBV6-3 and TRBJ2-1, with 7 bases identical to TRBD2. Germline values: CDR1 MNHEY, CDR2 SVGEGT. This CDR3 has 15 amino acids. Trimming at V came to 4 bases and at J to 2 bases, leaving 5 bases not matched to a gene. CDR3 sequence reads: CASSFETSPYNEQFF. The DNA of the CDR3 is TGTGCCAGCAGTTTTGAGACTAGCCCCTACAATGAGCAGTTCTTC.

The CDR3 protein is CASSIAGQNYGYTF. CDR3 sequence (DNA): TGTGCCAGTAGTATCGCAGGGCAGAACTATGGCTACACCTTC. The chain employs TRBV19 and TRBJ1-2; a possible D gene is TRBD1 (5 bases). The V gene's germline CDR1 is LNHDA and CDR2 SQIVND (reference sequence). Trimming took off 3 bases at V and 2 bases at J, with 10 bases between the two ends. This CDR3 is built from 14 residues.

As to this clone: Other nucleotide sequences from this sample produce the same CDR3. The V and J genes are TRBV19 and TRBJ2-1; 10 bases match TRBD2. There are 16 residues in the CDR3. Germline V CDR1 and CDR2: LNHDA, SQIVND (reference sequence). V gave up 2 bases and J gave up 0 bases; unmatched junction bases: 1. CDR3 DNA sequence: TGTGCCAGTAGTATAAGCGGGGGGGGCTCCTACAATGAGCAGTTCTTC. It translates to CASSISGGGSYNEQFF.

The chain joins TRBV5-1 to TRBJ2-2; possibly TRBD2 for D (5 bases). Germline values: CDR1 SGHRS, CDR2 YFSETQ. This CDR3 contains 15 residues. The germline V and J ends were trimmed by 4 bases and 4 bases, with 14 bases remaining between them. DNA for the CDR3: TGCGCCAGCAGCCCCGGGGTTCTTGCCACCGGGGAGCTGTTTTTT. It is translated as CASSPGVLATGELFF.

This chain joins TRBV29-1 and TRBJ2-7; D is uncertain. V was trimmed by 2 bases and J by 3 bases, leaving 8 bases between them. Looked up from germline, CDR1 is SQVTM and CDR2 is ANQGSEA. This CDR3 is 12 amino acids long. The CDR3 nucleotides are TGCAGCGTTGAAAACCTCTACTACGAGCAGTACTTC. Translation: CSVENLYYEQYF.

The V and J genes are TRBV5-5 and TRBJ1-4; 8 positions match TRBD1. Germline V gene lookup returns CDR1 SGHKS and CDR2 YYEKEE (reference sequence). The CDR3 has 14 amino acids. The V gene end was trimmed by 1 base and the J gene end by 8 bases; junction bases not matched to a gene: 4. As DNA, the CDR3 is TGTGCCAGCAGCTTGTCCGGGACAGGCGAAAAACTGTTTTTT. Residues: CASSLSGTGEKLFF. The full variable domain, in which reference TRBV5-5 and TRBJ1-4 provide the parts outside the CDR3, is DAGVTQSPTHLIKTRGQQVTLRCSPISGHKSVSWYQQVLGQGPQFIFQYYEKEERGRGNFPDRFSARQFPNYSSELNVNALLLGDSALYLCASSLSGTGEKLFFGSGTQLSVL.

This clone was detected only once. The chain recombines TRBV30 with TRBJ1-2, with D tentatively TRBD1 (5 bases). Germline V lookup: CDR1 GTSNPN, CDR2 SVGIG (reference sequence). The CDR3 runs 12 residues. V lost 4 bases and J lost 2, with 8 bases in between. DNA of the CDR3: TGTGCCTGGAACGCAGGGAACTATGGCTACACCTTC. Its protein is CAWNAGNYGYTF.

This chain joins TRBV2 and TRBJ1-1, with TRBD1 matching 7 bases. Germline-derived CDR1 and CDR2 are SNHLY and FYNNEI. V lost 3 bases and J lost 9; bases outside the gene matches: 4. The length of the CDR3 is 12 residues. CDR3 loop: CASSDYRGKAFF. The CDR3 DNA follows: TGTGCCAGCAGTGACTACAGGGGTAAAGCTTTCTTT.

The chain uses TRBV5-1 and TRBJ1-2, with 7 positions matching TRBD1. Losses at the gene ends were 0 bases for V and 1 base for J; bases not matched to a gene: 9. The CDR3 sequence is 17 residues long. CDR1 and CDR2 from the germline V gene are SGHRS and YFSETQ. CDR3 DNA: TGCGCCAGCAGCTTGGTCGGGACAGATGGACTTAACTATGGCTACACCTTC. Amino acid sequence: CASSLVGTDGLNYGYTF.

This clone was counted once. This chain uses TRBV11-2 with TRBJ2-7; tentatively, D is TRBD1 (6 bases). The CDR3 runs 17 residues. The V end lost 5 bases, the J end lost 3 bases, and 23 bases lay between the germline ends. Germline V gene sequence: CDR1 SGHAT, CDR2 FQNNGV. The chain's CDR3 is CASSTPRGPTNVYEQYF. The CDR3 DNA reads TGTGCCAGCAGCACCCCCAGGGGTCCGACTAATGTCTACGAGCAGTACTTC.

This clone was picked up one time. The chain recombines TRBV5-5 with TRBJ2-7; 7 bases are a match to TRBD1. The V gene's germline CDR1 is SGHKS and CDR2 YYEKEE (reference sequence). CDR3 length equals 14 residues. With V trimmed by 4 bases and J by 2 bases, 6 bases remained unmatched. Here the CDR3 DNA reads TGTGCCAGCAGCGTTGTAGGGGGCCCCTACGAGCAGTACTTC. Its protein is CASSVVGGPYEQYF.

The chain uses TRBV5-6 and TRBJ2-7; 12 bases match TRBD1. Unmatched junction bases numbered 6, after V lost 4 bases and J lost 7 bases. CDR3 length equals 14 residues. Per germline, CDR1 SGHDT and CDR2 YYEEEE. CDR3 coding DNA: TGTGCCAGCAGCAACCGGGACAGGGGGCCGGAGCAGTACTTC. It encodes CASSNRDRGPEQYF.

The genes are TRBV5-4 and TRBJ2-3; 7 nucleotides match TRBD2. Trimming at V came to 4 bases and at J to 0 bases, leaving 14 bases not matched to a gene. This CDR3 is 18 amino acids long. The V gene's germline CDR1 is SGHNT and CDR2 YYREEE (reference sequence). The CDR3 DNA follows: TGTGCCAGCAGCCCGGGATCCACAGCGGGGATAAGCACAGATACGCAGTATTTT. This gives the protein CASSPGSTAGISTDTQYF.

The chain links TRBV9 to TRBJ1-1; 8 bases map to TRBD1. This CDR3 is built from 15 residues. Germline assignment: CDR1 SGDLS and CDR2 YYNGEE. J lost 4 bases, V lost 3 bases, and 8 bases had no gene match. CDR3 protein: CASSATGGPRTEAFF. The DNA of the CDR3 is TGTGCCAGCAGCGCCACAGGGGGGCCGCGCACTGAAGCTTTCTTT.

The count of this clone is one. The chain has TRBV6-1 and TRBJ2-1, with D unresolved. The CDR3 totals 15 residues. Per the germline V gene, CDR1 is MNHNS and CDR2 is SASEGT. V was pared by 2 bases and J by 11 bases, with 19 bases between. The chain's CDR3 is CASSERRATTDQQFF. The CDR3, as DNA: TGTGCCAGCAGTGAAAGGAGAGCAACGACCGACCAGCAGTTCTTC.

The genes are TRBV6-5 and TRBJ2-1; 14 nucleotides match TRBD2. Trimming cost V 4 bases and J 8 bases; bases outside gene matches: 4. CDR3 size: 15 residues. Germline-derived CDR1 and CDR2 are MNHEY and SVGAGI. The CDR3 DNA is TGTGCCAGCAGTTCGGGACTAGCGGGAGAGGATGAGCAGTTCTTC. Protein product: CASSSGLAGEDEQFF.

V gene TRBV4-1 combines with J gene TRBJ1-2, with TRBD1 identical over 10 bases. V lost 2 bases and J lost 7; bases outside the gene matches: 7. This CDR3 comprises 15 residues. The germline V gene has CDR1 MGHRA and CDR2 YSYEKL. CDR3 bases: TGCGCCAGCAGCCAACAGCCGACAGGGGGCTCTGGCTACACCTTC. Protein product: CASSQQPTGGSGYTF.

The V gene is TRBV6-5, the J gene TRBJ1-1; no clear D gene. V was clipped by 9 bases and J by 0 bases, with 17 bases between them. The CDR3 has 15 residues. Germline CDR1 is MNHEY and CDR2 is SVGAGI. The CDR3, as DNA: TGTGCCAGGGCCGCGAGGCTTCCCATGAACACTGAAGCTTTCTTT. Its translation: CARAARLPMNTEAFF.

The rearrangement uses TRBV6-1 and TRBJ2-1; a weak D match, TRBD2 (5 bases). The germline V gene encodes CDR1 MNHNS and CDR2 SASEGT. Deletions cut 0 bases from V and 7 bases from J, with 13 bases between. There are 15 residues in the CDR3. CDR3 in DNA: TGTGCCAGCAGTGAAGCGGCGCTAGCCTTAAATGAGCAGTTCTTC. Its protein product is CASSEAALALNEQFF.

The chain recombines TRBV5-1 with TRBJ2-1; TRBD1 matches 12 bases. CDR1 is SGHRS and CDR2 is YFSETQ in the germline V gene. V was pared by 3 bases and J by 8 bases, with 3 bases of the junction left unmatched. The CDR3 is made up of 14 amino acids. CDR3 region: CASSSGTGGDEQFF. CDR3 bases: TGCGCCAGCAGCTCCGGGACAGGGGGCGATGAGCAGTTCTTC.

In the case of this clone: This same CDR3 is encoded by further DNA sequences in the sample. The gene calls are TRBV6-5 and TRBJ2-5; the match to TRBD2 covers 9 bases. The V segment lost 3 bases and the J segment 5 bases; nucleotides outside the gene matches: 7. The germline V gene encodes CDR1 MNHEY and CDR2 SVGAGI. The CDR3 runs to 15 residues. CDR3 protein: CASSYGVAGVETQYF. In DNA form, the CDR3 reads TGTGCCAGCAGTTATGGAGTAGCGGGGGTGGAGACCCAGTACTTC.

The V and J genes are TRBV6-5 and TRBJ2-1, with D uncertain. The V end lost 5 bases, the J end lost 6 bases, and 17 bases lay between the germline ends. CDR1 MNHEY and CDR2 SVGAGI come from the germline V gene. The CDR3 loop spans 15 amino acids. CDR3 protein: CASSQSLNPGNEQFF. The CDR3 nucleotides read TGTGCCAGCAGTCAATCCTTAAACCCAGGCAATGAGCAGTTCTTC.